This T cell receptor beta chain is drawn from a study of blood T cell repertoires in COVID-19. Ages ranged from about 18 to 90 years, with residence in about 24 US areas. Which cohort a participant joined came from the clinical history participants gave. The study counted Cohort 3 donors as recovered given two negative PCRs, clearance, or symptom resolution. This clone was seen only once. Trimming stripped 0 bases from V and 5 bases from J, with 13 bases between. The CDR3 runs to 15 residues. Germline CDR1 and CDR2: MNHEY and SMNVEV (reference sequence). Original processing notes: Reference gene primer amplification in the assay estimated nucleated cell counts. Here immunoSEQ multiplex PCR was the method, and the copy in TCRdb shows in-frame clones only, minus some. For V, J and clone size, that table is used; D and trimming come from the DNA. The top ten clones hold over 0.95% of a sample with 200,000 to 250,000 clones, 85% to 90% of them seen once.

This TCR was sampled from a man aged 30-40 years who had recovered from COVID-19. The J gene is TRBJ2-5, the V gene TRBV27; possible D gene TRBD2, 6 bases. Sequences were obtained from PBMCs or T cells enriched from blood (not recorded which). CDR3 loop: CASSLSTSPGETQYF. CDR3 DNA: TGTGCCAGCAGTTTATCGACTAGTCCCGGGGAGACCCAGTACTTC.